In its sample, the clone carrying this T cell receptor beta chain was seen once. This record belongs to a study of blood T cell repertoires in COVID-19. Study-wide background: Collection of acute and convalescent COVID-19 samples took place in the United States, Italy and Spain.

Germline V CDR1 and CDR2: MNHEY, SMNVEV (reference sequence). V lost 5 bases and J lost 3; bases outside the gene matches: 12. The CDR3 is 17 residues long. The authors' processing: Estimated nucleated cell counts came from reference gene primer amplification. Clones were read by immunoSEQ multiplex PCR, and TCRdb kept only the in-frame ones, dropping some. D and trimming were read from the DNA, whereas the V and J calls and clone size are those reported in that table. The sample holds approximately 73,000 clones; approximately 80% are singletons and the top ten take roughly 0.83%. This clonotype was obtained from a woman between 65 and 79 years old with acute or convalescent COVID-19. The genes are TRBV27 and TRBJ1-4, with 7 bases lining up with TRBD1. The sequenced material came from peripheral blood. The CDR3 DNA reads as TGTGCCAGCAGTCCTTTCCCCGACAGGGTGGCTAATGAAAAACTGTTTTTT. Amino acids: CASSPFPDRVANEKLFF.